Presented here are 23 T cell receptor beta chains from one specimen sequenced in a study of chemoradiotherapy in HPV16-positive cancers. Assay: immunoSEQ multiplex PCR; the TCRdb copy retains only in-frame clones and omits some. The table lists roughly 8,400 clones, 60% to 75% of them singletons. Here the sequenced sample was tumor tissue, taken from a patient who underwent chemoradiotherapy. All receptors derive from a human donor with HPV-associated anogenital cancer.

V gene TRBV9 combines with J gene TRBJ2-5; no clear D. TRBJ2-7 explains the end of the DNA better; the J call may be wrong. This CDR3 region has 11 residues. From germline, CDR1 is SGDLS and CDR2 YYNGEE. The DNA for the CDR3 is TGTGCCAGCAGCGTGGGGTACGAGCAGTACTTC. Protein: CASSVGYEQYF.

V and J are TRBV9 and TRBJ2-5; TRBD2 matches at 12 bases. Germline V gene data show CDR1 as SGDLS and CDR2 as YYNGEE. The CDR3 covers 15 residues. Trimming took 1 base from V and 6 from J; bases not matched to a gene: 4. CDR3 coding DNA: TGTGCCAGCAGCGTAATGGGACTAGCGGGTCAGACCCAGTACTTC. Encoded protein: CASSVMGLAGQTQYF.

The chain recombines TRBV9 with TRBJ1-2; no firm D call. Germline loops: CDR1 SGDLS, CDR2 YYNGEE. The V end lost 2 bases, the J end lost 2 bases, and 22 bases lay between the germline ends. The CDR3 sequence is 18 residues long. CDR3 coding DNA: TGTGCCAGCAGCGTGGGTGTCACGGACGGACTATTCAACTATGGCTACACCTTC. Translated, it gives CASSVGVTDGLFNYGYTF.

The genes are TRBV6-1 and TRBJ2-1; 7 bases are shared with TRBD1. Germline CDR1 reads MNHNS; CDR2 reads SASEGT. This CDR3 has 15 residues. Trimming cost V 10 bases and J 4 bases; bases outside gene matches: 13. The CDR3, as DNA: TGTGCCACCGAAGGGGGACAGTCTGATTACAATGAGCAGTTCTTC. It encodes CATEGGQSDYNEQFF.

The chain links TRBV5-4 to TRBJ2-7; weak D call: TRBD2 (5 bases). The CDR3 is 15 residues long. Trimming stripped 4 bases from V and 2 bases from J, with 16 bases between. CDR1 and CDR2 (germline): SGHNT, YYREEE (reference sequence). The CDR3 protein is CASSQKPLGAYEQYF. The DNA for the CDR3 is TGTGCCAGCAGCCAGAAGCCCCTCGGGGCCTACGAGCAGTACTTC.

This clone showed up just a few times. The CDR3 loop reads CASSFTSGRTEAFF. In DNA form, the CDR3 reads TGTGCCAGCAGCTTCACGAGTGGGCGGACTGAAGCTTTCTTT. The chain couples TRBV7-2 to TRBJ1-1; D remains unclear. The CDR3 has 14 amino acids. Trimming stripped 3 bases from V and 5 bases from J, with 13 bases between. Germline-derived CDR1 and CDR2 are SGHTA and FQGNSA. The variable domain in full, with the rest retrieved from reference TRBV7-2 and TRBJ1-1, is GAGVSQSPSNKVTEKGKDVELRCDPISGHTALYWYRQSLGQGLEFLIYFQGNSAPDKSGLPSDRFSAERTGGSVSTLTIQRTQQEDSAVYLCASSFTSGRTEAFFGQGTRLTVV.

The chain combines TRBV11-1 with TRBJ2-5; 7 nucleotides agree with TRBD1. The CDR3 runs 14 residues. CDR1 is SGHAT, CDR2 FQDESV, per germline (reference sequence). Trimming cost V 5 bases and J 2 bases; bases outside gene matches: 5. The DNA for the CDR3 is TGTGCCAGCAGCCCGGAGGACAGGCAAGAGACCCAGTACTTC. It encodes CASSPEDRQETQYF.

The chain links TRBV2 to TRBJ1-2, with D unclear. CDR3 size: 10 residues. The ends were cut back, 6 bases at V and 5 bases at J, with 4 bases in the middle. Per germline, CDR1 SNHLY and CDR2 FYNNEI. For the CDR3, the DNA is TGTGCCAGCAGGGGATATGGCTACACCTTC. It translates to CASRGYGYTF.

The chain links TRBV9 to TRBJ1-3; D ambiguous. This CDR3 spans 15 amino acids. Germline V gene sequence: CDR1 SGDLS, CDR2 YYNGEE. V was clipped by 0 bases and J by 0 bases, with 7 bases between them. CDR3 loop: CASSVGSYSGNTIYF. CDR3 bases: TGTGCCAGCAGCGTAGGAAGCTACTCTGGAAACACCATATATTTT.

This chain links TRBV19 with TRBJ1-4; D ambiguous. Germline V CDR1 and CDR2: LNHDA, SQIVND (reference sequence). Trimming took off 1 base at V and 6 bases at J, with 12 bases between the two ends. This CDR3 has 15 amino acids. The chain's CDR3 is CASSIVPRDYEKLFF. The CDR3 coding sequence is TGTGCCAGTAGTATAGTTCCCCGGGATTATGAAAAACTGTTTTTT.

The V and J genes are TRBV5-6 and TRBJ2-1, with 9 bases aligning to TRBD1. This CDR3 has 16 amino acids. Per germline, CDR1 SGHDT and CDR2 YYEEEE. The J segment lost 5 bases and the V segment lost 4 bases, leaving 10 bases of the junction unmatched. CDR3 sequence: CASSPWTGDYNNEQFF. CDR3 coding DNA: TGTGCCAGCAGCCCGTGGACAGGGGATTACAACAATGAGCAGTTCTTC.

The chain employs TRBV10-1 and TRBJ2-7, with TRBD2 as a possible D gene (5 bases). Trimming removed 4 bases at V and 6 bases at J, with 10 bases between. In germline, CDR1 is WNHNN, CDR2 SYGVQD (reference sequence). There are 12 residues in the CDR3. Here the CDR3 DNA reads TGCGCCAGCAGTGTGACGGGGAGCGAGCAGTACTTC. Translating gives CASSVTGSEQYF.

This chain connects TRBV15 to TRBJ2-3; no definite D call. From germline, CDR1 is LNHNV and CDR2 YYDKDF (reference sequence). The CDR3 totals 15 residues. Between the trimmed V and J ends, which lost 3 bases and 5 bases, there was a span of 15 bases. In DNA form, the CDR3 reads TGTGCCACCAGCAGGGCGGCTAATCTGAAAGATACGCAGTATTTT. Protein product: CATSRAANLKDTQYF.

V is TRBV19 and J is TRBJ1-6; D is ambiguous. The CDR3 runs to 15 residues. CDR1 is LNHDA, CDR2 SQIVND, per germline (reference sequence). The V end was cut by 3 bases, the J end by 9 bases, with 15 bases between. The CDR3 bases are TGTGCCAGTAGTATCTCGTGGGGTTTCGGTTCACCCCTCCACTTT. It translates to CASSISWGFGSPLHF.

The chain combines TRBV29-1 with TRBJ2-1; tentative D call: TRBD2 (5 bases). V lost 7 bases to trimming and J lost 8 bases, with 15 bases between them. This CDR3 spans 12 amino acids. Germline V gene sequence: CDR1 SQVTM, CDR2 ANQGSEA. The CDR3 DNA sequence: TGCAGCGCTATAGGAGGAGCGGATGAGCAGTTCTTC. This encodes CSAIGGADEQFF.

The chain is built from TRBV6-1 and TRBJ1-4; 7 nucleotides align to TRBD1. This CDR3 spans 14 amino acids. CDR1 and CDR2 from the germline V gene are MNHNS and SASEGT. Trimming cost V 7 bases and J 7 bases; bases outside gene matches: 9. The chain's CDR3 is CASIPPGTVEKLFF. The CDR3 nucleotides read TGTGCCAGCATCCCCCCCGGGACAGTTGAAAAACTGTTTTTT.

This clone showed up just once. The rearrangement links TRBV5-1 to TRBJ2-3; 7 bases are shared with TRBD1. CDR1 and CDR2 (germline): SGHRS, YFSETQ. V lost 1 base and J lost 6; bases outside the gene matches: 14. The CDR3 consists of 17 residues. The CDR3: CASSLLRSGQTSDTQYF. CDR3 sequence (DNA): TGCGCCAGCAGCTTGCTGCGGTCGGGACAGACTTCCGATACGCAGTATTTT.

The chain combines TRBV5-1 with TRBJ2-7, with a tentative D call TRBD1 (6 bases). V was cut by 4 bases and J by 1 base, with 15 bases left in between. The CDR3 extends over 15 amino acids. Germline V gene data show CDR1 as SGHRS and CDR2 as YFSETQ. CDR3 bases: TGCGCCAGCAGCCCCCTACAAGGACAGTCCTACGAGCAGTACTTC. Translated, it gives CASSPLQGQSYEQYF. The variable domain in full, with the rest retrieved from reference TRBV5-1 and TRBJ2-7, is KAGVTQTPRYLIKTRGQQVTLSCSPISGHRSVSWYQQTPGQGLQFLFEYFSETQRNKGNFPGRFSGRQFSNSRSEMNVSTLELGDSALYLCASSPLQGQSYEQYFGPGTRLTVT.

This CDR3 reads CSVTPRGDEQYF. The CDR3 bases are TGCAGCGTAACCCCCAGGGGCGACGAGCAGTACTTC. The chain carries TRBV29-1 and TRBJ2-7; perhaps TRBD1 as D (6 bases). The V gene's germline CDR1 is SQVTM and CDR2 ANQGSEA. This CDR3 is 12 amino acids long. The germline V and J ends were trimmed by 6 bases and 5 bases, with 14 bases remaining between them.

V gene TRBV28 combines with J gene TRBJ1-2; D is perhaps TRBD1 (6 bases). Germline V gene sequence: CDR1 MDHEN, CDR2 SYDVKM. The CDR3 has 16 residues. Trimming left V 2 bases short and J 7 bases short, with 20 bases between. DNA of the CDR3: TGTGCCAGCAGTTTACTGGGCGGGGACACTTTGGGTGGCTACACCTTC. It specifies CASSLLGGDTLGGYTF.

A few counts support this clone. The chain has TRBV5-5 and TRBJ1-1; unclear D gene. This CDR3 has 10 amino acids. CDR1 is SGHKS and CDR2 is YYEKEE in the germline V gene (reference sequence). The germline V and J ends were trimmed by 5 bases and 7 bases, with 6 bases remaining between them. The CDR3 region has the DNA TGTGCCAGCAGGGGTCTTGAAGCTTTCTTT. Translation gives CASRGLEAFF.

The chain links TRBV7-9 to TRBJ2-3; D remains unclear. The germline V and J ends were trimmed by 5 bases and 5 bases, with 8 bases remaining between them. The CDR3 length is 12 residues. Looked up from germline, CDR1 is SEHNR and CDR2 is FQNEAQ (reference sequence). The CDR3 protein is CASSRLEDTQYF. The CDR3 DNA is TGTGCCAGCAGCCGTCTGGAAGATACGCAGTATTTT.

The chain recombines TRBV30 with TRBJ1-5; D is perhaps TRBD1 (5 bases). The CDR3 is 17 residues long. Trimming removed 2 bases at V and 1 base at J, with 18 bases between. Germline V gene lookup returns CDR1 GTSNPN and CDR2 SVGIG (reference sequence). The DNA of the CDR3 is TGTGCCTGGAGTCGGGCGGGGGTAGGATGGAGCAATCAGCCCCAGCATTTT. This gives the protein CAWSRAGVGWSNQPQHF. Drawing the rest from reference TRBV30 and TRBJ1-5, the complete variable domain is SQTIHQWPATLVQPVGSPLSLECTVEGTSNPNLYWYRQAAGRGLQLLFYSVGIGQISSEVPQNLSASRPQDRQFILSSKKLLLSDSGFYLCAWSRAGVGWSNQPQHFGDGTRLSIL.